These T cell receptor beta chains were read from a single sample in a study of blood T cells in healthy people across ages. TCRdb reprocessed the 5' RACE reads with MiXCR, giving one entry per CDR3 protein. In the table there are over 1.5 million distinct CDR3 sequences, around 50% of which are singletons. The sample was blood. All receptors come from a woman aged 40 to 55 in good health. CDR3s include the opening cysteine and the closing phenylalanine or tryptophan. The order of the fields is clone size, J gene, D gene, V gene, CDR3 protein, CDR3 DNA. The D gene is left open where the match is weak. A clone size is listed for some rows: how often the clone was seen (once, few, many), or a class if it is expanded.

. TRBJ1-2 TRBD1 TRBV6-6 CASSPTGQGYTF TGTGCCAGCAGCCCGACAGGGCAGGGCTACACCTTC
few TRBJ2-5 TRBD1 TRBV27 CASRDSQGAPQETQYF TGTGCCAGCAGAGACTCACAGGGGGCACCACAAGAGACCCAGTACTTC
. TRBJ2-3 TRBD2 TRBV20-1 CSASGLAGRDTQYF TGCAGTGCCTCCGGACTAGCGGGGAGGGACACGCAGTATTTT
few TRBJ2-1 . TRBV6-5 CASSYFTGNEQFF TGTGCCAGCAGTTACTTCACGGGTAATGAGCAGTTCTTC
. TRBJ1-6 . TRBV7-2 CASSFRFGVSRDNSPLHF TGTGCCAGCAGCTTTAGGTTTGGGGTATCGCGCGATAATTCACCCCTCCACTTT
. TRBJ2-3 . TRBV7-9 CASSLGTRAEDTQYF TGTGCCAGCAGCTTGGGGACCAGAGCTGAAGATACGCAGTATTTT
. TRBJ1-4 TRBD1 TRBV7-2 CASSRGQATNEKLFF TGTGCCAGCAGCCGTGGACAGGCAACTAATGAAAAACTGTTTTTT
few TRBJ2-3 . TRBV7-2 CASSLDTGQDTQYF TGTGCCAGCAGCTTAGATACAGGGCAAGATACGCAGTATTTT
. TRBJ2-5 . TRBV28 CASSSTPGEEKYF TGTGCCAGCAGTTCTACCCCGGGGGAGGAGAAGTACTTC
. TRBJ2-5 . TRBV24-1 CATSDLVEAQYF TGTGCCACCAGTGATTTGGTAGAGGCCCAGTACTTC
. TRBJ1-1 . TRBV4-2 CASGQEGTGLNTEAFF TGTGCCAGCGGCCAAGAGGGGACGGGTTTGAACACTGAAGCTTTCTTT
once TRBJ2-7 TRBD1 TRBV27 CASSTQGYIAYEQYF TGTGCCAGCAGTACACAGGGGTACATCGCCTACGAGCAGTACTTC
. TRBJ2-5 . TRBV7-9 CANSSDIHQETQYF TGTGCCAACAGCTCGGACATTCACCAAGAGACCCAGTACTTC
. TRBJ2-1 . TRBV4-2 CASSQEPLADNEQFF TGTGCCAGCAGCCAAGAGCCTTTAGCGGACAATGAGCAGTTCTTC
. TRBJ2-1 . TRBV13 CASSLLGPAVQSEQFF TGTGCCAGCAGCTTACTAGGACCTGCAGTACAATCGGAGCAGTTCTTC
. TRBJ1-4 TRBD1 TRBV6-1 CASSEQGATNEKLFF TGTGCCAGCAGTGAACAGGGGGCAACTAATGAAAAACTGTTTTTT
. TRBJ2-7 TRBD1 TRBV7-6 CASSLERTGTNKYEQYF TGTGCCAGCAGCTTAGAAAGGACAGGAACTAACAAGTACGAGCAGTACTTC
few TRBJ2-7 TRBD1 TRBV6-5 CASSYSRQGAYNEQYF TGTGCCAGCAGTTACTCGAGGCAGGGGGCCTACAATGAGCAGTACTTC
once TRBJ2-1 . TRBV29-1 CSVAERGLGTGGNEQFF TGCAGCGTCGCTGAAAGGGGGTTGGGCACGGGGGGCAATGAGCAGTTCTTC
. TRBJ1-2 . TRBV6-2/TRBV6-3 CASRPDRREYGYTF TGTGCCAGCAGACCCGACAGGAGGGAATACGGCTACACCTTC
few TRBJ2-7 TRBD2 TRBV6-5 CASSYSLAGLYNEQYF TGTGCCAGCAGTTACTCCCTAGCGGGGCTCTACAATGAGCAGTACTTC
. TRBJ1-4 . TRBV11-2 CASSSTVIGAREKLFF TGTGCCAGCAGCTCTACTGTTATAGGGGCGCGGGAAAAACTGTTTTTT
. TRBJ1-2 TRBD1 TRBV20-1 CSATTGTGGYGYTF TGCAGTGCTACGACCGGGACAGGGGGCTATGGCTACACCTTC
few TRBJ2-7 . TRBV7-8 CASSPWTEIYEQYF TGTGCCAGCAGCCCTTGGACGGAAATATACGAGCAGTACTTC
. TRBJ1-2 TRBD1 TRBV4-1 CATGQGIIYTF TGCGCCACTGGACAGGGTATCATCTACACCTTC
few TRBJ2-1 TRBD2 TRBV20-1 CSASRTSGGLNEQFF TGCAGTGCTAGCCGGACTAGCGGGGGCCTCAATGAGCAGTTCTTC
. TRBJ2-3 . TRBV2 CASGVAYTQYF TGTGCCAGTGGGGTAGCGTATACGCAGTATTTT
once TRBJ2-3 . TRBV5-1 CASSRDDADTQYF TGCGCCAGCAGCCGGGACGATGCAGATACGCAGTATTTT
few TRBJ2-5 . TRBV7-2 CASSFLSLGERETQYF TGTGCCAGCAGCTTCTTAAGCCTCGGGGAGAGGGAGACCCAGTACTTC